This T cell receptor beta chain was obtained from a study of blood T cell repertoires in COVID-19 (dated by TCRdb to about 2020). As for the study more broadly: Samples covering the acute and convalescent phases of COVID-19 were provided by collaborators in the United States, Italy and Spain. The prospective study material was composed of cDNA or gDNA derived from T cells, B-cell-depleted T cells, or PBMCs. The dataset comprised deeply sampled blood TCRbeta repertoires from subjects exposed to, actively infected with, or recovered from COVID-19. A freely available public database, intended as a resource for researchers studying the immune response to SARS-CoV-2, is where the repertoires were released. Samples came from the ongoing ImmuneRACE study (first 160 participants) plus 1,254 subjects from 6 global collaborators. A de-identified subject ID, COVID-19 status, age in years and sex were almost always included in the sample metadata. Where HLA class I and class II types were available, the types were taken from metadata supplied by the sample provider, not from assay-based typing. Broader findings and caveats from the paper: How much clinical and demographic metadata was included differed by source and by participant, and the metadata was provided uncurated.

TCRbeta CDR3 regions were amplified from genomic DNA by means of the immunoSEQ Assay, a bias-controlled multiplex PCR. From the authors' description of their analysis: Nucleated cell counts per sample were estimated from amplification of reference gene primers within the assay. Sequence reads were collapsed and filtered to measure the absolute abundance of every unique TCRbeta CDR3 rearrangement. For each sample, productive Simpson clonality was calculated by taking the square root of Simpson's diversity index across productive rearrangements. TCRdb obtained this table from immuneACCESS and retained in-frame rearrangements with V and J assigned. These tables miss some clones; where compared with another copy, unresolved V genes account for less than half of the shortfall, and the remainder is unexplained. V and J calls plus clone size are reproduced from that table; the DNA served to infer D and trimming. The sample contains 90,000 or so clones, about 90% of them found a single time. Together, the top ten hold about 1% of the sample.

Each collaborating institution followed its own protocols to collect whole blood in K2EDTA tubes. For TCRbeta analysis, collaborators shipped samples as frozen whole blood, isolated PBMCs, or DNA extracted from either of those sample types. As regards this clone: Its recognized antigen is unknown. Per-base qualities were not stored, and no clone one base away is much larger.

For this chain, trimming is 4 bases at the V end and 4 bases at the J end, and the number of junction bases without a gene match is 13. From the germline V gene, CDR1 is SGHTA and CDR2 is FQGNSA. From the cysteine up to the phenylalanine, the CDR3 has a length of 19 residues. The entry retains the CDR3 DNA only, 57 bases that are in frame from base 1. The chain is assembled from TRBV7-2 and TRBJ2-3; 14 bases in between match TRBD2. The TCR sequence derives from a human donor in a cohort sampled during active COVID-19. Sequencing used peripheral blood. The CDR3 reads CASSSYGGTSGSLADTQYF. The DNA is as follows: TGTGCCAGCAGCTCGTACGGGGGGACTAGCGGGAGTCTCGCAGATACGCAGTATTTT.